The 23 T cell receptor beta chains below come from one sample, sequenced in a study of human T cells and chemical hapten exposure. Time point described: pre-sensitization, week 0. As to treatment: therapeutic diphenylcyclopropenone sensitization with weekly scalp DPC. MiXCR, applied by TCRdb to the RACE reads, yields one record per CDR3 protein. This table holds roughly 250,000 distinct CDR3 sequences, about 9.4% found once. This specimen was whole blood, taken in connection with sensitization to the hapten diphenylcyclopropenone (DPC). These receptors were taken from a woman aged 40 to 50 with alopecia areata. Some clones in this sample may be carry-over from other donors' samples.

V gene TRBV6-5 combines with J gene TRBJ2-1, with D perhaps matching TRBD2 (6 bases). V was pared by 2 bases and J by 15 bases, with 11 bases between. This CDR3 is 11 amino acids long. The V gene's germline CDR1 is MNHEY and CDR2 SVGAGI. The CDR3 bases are TGTGCCAGCAGTTACGCGGGAAGGTGGTTCTTC. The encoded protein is CASSYAGRWFF.

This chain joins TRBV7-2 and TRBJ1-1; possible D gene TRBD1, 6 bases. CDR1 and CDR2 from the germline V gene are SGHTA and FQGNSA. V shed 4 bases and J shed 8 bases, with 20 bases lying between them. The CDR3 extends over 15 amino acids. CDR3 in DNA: TGTACCAGCAGCTCGCCTGGGGCACAGGGCTTAGAAGCTTTCTTT. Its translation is CTSSSPGAQGLEAFF.

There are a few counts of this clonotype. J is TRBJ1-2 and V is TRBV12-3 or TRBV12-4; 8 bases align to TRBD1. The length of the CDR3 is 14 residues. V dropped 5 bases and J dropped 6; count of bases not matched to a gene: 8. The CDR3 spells CASSKTGEKNGYTF. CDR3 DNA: TGTGCCAGCAGTAAGACAGGGGAGAAGAATGGCTACACCTTC.

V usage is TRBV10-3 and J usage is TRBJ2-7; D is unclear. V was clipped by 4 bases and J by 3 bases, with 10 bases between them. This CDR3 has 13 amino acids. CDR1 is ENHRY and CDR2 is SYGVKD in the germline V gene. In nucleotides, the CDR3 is TGTGCCATCAGTGTAAACTCCATCTACGAGCAGTACTTC. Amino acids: CAISVNSIYEQYF.

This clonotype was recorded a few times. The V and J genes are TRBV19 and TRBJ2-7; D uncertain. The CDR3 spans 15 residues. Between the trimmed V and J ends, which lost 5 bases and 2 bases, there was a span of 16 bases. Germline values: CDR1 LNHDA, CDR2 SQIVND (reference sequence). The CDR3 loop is CASSSRPSETYEQYF. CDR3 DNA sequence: TGTGCCAGTAGTTCCAGGCCCTCGGAGACCTACGAGCAGTACTTC.

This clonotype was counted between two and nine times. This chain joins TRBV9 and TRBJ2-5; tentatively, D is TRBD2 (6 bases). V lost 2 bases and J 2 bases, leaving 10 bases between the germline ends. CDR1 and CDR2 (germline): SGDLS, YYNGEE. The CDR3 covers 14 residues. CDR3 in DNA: TGTGCCAGCAGCGTTAGCGGAGCGCAAGAGACCCAGTACTTC. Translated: CASSVSGAQETQYF.

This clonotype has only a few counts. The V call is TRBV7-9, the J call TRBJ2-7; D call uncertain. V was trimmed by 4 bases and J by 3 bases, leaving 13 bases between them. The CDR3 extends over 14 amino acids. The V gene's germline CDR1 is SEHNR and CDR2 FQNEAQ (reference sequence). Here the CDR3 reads CASSSLGLYYEQYF. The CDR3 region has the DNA TGTGCCAGCAGCTCACTGGGCCTGTACTACGAGCAGTACTTC.

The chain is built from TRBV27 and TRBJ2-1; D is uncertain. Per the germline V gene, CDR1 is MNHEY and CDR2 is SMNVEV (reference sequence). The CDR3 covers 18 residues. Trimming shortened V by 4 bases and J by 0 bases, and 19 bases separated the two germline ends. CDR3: CASSSLLSFESSYNEQFF. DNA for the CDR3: TGTGCCAGCAGTTCCCTTCTGAGTTTCGAAAGCTCCTACAATGAGCAGTTCTTC.

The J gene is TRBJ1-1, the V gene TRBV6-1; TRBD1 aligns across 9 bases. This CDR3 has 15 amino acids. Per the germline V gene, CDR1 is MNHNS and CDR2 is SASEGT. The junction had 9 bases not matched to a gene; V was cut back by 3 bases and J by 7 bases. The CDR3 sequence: CASSDLGTGHVEAFF. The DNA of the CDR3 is TGTGCCAGCAGTGATTTGGGGACAGGGCATGTTGAAGCTTTCTTT.

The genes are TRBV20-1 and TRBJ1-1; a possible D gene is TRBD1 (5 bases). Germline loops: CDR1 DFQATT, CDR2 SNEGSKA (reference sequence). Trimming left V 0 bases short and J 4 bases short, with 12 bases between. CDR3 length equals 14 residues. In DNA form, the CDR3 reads TGCAGTGCTAGAGATGGGTCCGGGGGCACTGAAGCTTTCTTT. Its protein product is CSARDGSGGTEAFF.

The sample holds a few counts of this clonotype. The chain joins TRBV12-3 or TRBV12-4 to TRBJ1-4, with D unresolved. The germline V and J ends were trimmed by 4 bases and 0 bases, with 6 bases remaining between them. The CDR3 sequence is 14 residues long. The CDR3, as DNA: TGTGCCAGCAGTTCCCCTCCAACTAATGAAAAACTGTTTTTT. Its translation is CASSSPPTNEKLFF.

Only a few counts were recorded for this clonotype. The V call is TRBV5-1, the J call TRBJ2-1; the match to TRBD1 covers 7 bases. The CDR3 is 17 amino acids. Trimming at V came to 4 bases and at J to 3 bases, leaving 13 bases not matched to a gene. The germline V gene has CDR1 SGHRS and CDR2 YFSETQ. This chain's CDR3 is CASSVGTARSNYNEQFF. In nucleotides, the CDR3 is TGCGCCAGCAGCGTTGGGACAGCCCGATCCAACTACAATGAGCAGTTCTTC.

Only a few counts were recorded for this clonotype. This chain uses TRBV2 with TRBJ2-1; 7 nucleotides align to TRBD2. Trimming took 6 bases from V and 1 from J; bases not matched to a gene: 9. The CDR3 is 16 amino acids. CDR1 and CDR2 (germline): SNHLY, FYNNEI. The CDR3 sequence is CASSTPAGESYNEQFF. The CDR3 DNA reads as TGTGCCAGCAGCACGCCTGCGGGAGAGTCCTACAATGAGCAGTTCTTC.

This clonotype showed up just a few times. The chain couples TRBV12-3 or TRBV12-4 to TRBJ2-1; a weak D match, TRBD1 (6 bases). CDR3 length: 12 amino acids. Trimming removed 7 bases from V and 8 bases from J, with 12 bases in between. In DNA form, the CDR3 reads TGTGCCAGCACACAGGGCAGGGATGAGCAGTTCTTC. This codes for CASTQGRDEQFF.

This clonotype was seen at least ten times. This CDR3 reads CASSLTGYTAETQYF. In DNA form, the CDR3 reads TGCGCCAGCAGCTTAACCGGGTATACGGCTGAGACCCAGTACTTC. The rearrangement joins TRBV5-1 to TRBJ2-5, with D uncertain. CDR1 and CDR2 from the germline V gene are SGHRS and YFSETQ. Trimming shortened V by 2 bases and J by 5 bases, and 16 bases separated the two germline ends. The CDR3 sequence is 15 residues long.

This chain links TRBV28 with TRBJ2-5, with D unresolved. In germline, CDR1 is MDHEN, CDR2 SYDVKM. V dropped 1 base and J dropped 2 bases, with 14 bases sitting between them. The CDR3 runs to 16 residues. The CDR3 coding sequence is TGTGCCAGCAGTTTATCCGGGTCAGGCATTCAAGAGACCCAGTACTTC. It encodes CASSLSGSGIQETQYF.

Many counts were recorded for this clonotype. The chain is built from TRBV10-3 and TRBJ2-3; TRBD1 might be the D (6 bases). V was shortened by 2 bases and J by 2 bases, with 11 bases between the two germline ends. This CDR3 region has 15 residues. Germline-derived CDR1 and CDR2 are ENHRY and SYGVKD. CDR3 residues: CAISERTASTDTQYF. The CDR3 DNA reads TGTGCCATCAGTGAGCGGACAGCCTCCACAGATACGCAGTATTTT.

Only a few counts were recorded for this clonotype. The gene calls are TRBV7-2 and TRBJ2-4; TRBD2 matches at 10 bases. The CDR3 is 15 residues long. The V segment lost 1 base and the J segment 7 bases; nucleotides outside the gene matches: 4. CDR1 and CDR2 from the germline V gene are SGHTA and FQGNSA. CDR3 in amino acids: CASSLEGSGRNIQYF. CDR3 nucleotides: TGTGCCAGCAGCTTAGAGGGTAGCGGGAGGAACATTCAGTACTTC.

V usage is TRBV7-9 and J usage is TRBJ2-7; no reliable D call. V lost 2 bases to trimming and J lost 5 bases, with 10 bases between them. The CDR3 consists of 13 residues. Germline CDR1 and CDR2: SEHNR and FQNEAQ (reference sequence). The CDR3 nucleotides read TGTGCCAGCAGCTTAACAAAGGTCCACGAGCAGTACTTC. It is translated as CASSLTKVHEQYF.

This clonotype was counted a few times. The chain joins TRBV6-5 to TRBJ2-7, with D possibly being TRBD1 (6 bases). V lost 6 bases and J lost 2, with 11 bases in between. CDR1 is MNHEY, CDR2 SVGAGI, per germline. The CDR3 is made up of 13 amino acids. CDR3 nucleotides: TGTGCCAGCAGCGACAGGACAACCTACGAGCAGTACTTC. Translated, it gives CASSDRTTYEQYF.

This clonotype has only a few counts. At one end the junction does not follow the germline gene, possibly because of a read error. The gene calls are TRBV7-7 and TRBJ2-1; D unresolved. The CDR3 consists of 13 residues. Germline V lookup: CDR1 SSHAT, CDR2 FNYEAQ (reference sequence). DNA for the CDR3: TGTGCTAGCAGCTTGGACCACTCCAATGAGCAGTTCTTC. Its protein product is CASSLDHSNEQFF.

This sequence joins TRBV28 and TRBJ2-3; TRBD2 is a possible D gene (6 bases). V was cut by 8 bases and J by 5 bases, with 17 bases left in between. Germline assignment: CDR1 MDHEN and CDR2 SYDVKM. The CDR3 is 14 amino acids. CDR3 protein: CASWRSKAGDTQYF. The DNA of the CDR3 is TGTGCCAGCTGGAGGAGCAAAGCGGGAGATACGCAGTATTTT.

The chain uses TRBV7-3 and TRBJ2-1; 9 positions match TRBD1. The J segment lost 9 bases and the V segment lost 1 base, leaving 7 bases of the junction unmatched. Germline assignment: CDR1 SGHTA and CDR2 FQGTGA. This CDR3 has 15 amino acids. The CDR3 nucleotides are TGTGCCAGCAGCTTAAAGGGGGGACAGGGTACTGAGCAGTTCTTC. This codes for CASSLKGGQGTEQFF.